This TCR beta chain emerged from a study of cytomegalovirus exposure and HLA in healthy donors. A few counts support this clone. PCR amplification relied on 60 Vbeta primers (plus 13 Jbeta primers). Assay: immunoSEQ multiplex PCR; the TCRdb copy retains only in-frame clones and omits some. The profile covers under 120,000 clones, with 74% appearing a single time and approximately 2.5% taken by the ten largest. The CDR3 extends over 16 amino acids. The V end lost 3 bases, the J end lost 1 base, and 16 bases lay between the germline ends. Germline V lookup: CDR1 ENHRY, CDR2 SYGVKD. Sample: PBMCs. This chain uses TRBV10-3 with TRBJ2-7, with D possibly being TRBD2 (5 bases). The receptor was isolated from a man aged 45-65 years in good health and CMV-seropositive. The CDR3 bases are TGTGCCATCAGTGATAGACTCGGGATGCATTCCTACGAGCAGTACTTC. Protein: CAISDRLGMHSYEQYF.